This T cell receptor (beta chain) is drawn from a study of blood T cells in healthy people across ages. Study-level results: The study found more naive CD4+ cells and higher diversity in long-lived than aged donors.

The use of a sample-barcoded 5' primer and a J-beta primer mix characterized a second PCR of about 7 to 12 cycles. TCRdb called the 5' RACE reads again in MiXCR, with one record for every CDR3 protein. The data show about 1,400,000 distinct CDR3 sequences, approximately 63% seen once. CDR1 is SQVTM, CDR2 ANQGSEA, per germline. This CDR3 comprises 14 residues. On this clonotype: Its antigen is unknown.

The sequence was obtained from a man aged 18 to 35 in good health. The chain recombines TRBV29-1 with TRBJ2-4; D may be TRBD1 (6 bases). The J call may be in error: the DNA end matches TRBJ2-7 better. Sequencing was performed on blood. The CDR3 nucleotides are TGCAGCGTTGAGGGTTTGGGGGCTAGCCCCGAGCAGTACTTC. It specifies CSVEGLGASPEQYF.